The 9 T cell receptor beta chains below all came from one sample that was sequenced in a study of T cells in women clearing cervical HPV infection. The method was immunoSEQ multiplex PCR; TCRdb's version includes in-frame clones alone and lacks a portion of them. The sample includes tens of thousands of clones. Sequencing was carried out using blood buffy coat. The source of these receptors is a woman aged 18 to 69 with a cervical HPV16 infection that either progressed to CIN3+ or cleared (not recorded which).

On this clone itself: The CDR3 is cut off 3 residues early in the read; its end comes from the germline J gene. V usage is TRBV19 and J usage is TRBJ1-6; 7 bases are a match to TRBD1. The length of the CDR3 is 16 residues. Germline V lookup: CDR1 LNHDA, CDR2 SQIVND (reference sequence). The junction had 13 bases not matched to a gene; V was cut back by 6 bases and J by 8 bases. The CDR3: CASSLRGLGSDSPLHF. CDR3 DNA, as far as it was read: TGTGCCAGTAGCCTAAGGGGGCTGGGTTCGGATTCACCC.

The CDR3: CASSQDQAEAYNEQFF. The part of the CDR3 DNA that was read is TGCGCCAGCAGCCAAGATCAAGCGGAAGCTTACAATGAG. The rearrangement uses TRBV4-1 and TRBJ2-1; D possibly corresponds to TRBD2 (5 bases). The read finishes 3 residues shy of the CDR3 end, and the germline J gene is used to complete it. CDR1 is MGHRA and CDR2 is YSYEKL in the germline V gene. CDR3 size: 16 residues. Trimming removed 0 bases from V and 4 bases from J, with 13 bases in between.

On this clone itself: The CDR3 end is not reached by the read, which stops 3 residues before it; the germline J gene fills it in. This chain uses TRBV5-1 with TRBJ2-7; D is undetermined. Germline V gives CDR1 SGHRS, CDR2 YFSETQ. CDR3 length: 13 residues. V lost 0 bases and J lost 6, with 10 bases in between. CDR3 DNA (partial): TGCGCCAGCAGCTTGGCCTTGACATTCGAG. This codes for CASSLALTFE. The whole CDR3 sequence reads CASSLALTFEQYF.

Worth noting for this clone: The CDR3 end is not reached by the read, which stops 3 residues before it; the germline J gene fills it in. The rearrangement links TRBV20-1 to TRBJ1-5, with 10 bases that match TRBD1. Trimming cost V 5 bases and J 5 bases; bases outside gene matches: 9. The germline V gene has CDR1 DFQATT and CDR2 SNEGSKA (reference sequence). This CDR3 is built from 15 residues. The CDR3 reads CSAPIRQGAYQPQHF. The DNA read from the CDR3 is TGCAGTGCTCCCATTCGACAGGGGGCCTATCAGCCC.

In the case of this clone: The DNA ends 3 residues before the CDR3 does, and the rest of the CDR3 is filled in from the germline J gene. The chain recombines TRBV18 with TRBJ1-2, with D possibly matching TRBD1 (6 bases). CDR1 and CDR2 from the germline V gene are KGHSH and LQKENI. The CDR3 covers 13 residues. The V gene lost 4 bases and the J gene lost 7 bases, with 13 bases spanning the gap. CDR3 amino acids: CASSRNTGSGYTF. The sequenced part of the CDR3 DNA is TGTGCCAGCTCACGGAATACAGGGTCTGGC.

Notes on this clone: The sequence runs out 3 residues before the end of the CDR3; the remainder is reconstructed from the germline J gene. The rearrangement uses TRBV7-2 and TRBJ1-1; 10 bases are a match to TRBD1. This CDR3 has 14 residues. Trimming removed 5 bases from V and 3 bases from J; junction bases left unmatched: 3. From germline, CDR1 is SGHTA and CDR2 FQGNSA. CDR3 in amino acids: CASSVDRGHTEAFF. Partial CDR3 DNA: TGTGCCAGCAGCGTAGACAGGGGGCACACTGAA.

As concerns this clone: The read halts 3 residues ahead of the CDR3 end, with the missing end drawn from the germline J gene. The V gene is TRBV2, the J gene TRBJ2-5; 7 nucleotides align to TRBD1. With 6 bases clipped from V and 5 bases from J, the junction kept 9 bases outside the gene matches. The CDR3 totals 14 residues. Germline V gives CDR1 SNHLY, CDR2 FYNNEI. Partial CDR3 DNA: TGTGCCAGCAGCGAACAGGGGATTGGGGAGACC. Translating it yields CASSEQGIGET. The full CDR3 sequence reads CASSEQGIGETQYF.

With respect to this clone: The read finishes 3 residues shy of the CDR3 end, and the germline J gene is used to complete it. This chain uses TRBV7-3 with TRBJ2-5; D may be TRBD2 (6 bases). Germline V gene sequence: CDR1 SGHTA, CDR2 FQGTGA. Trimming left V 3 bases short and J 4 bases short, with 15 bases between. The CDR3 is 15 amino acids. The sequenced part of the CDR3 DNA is TGTGCCAGCAGCTTCCTAGCCGGGAGTGCAGAGACC. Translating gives CASSFLAGSAET. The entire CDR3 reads CASSFLAGSAETQYF. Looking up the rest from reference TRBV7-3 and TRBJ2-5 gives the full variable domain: GAGVSQTPSNKVTEKGKYVELRCDPISGHTALYWYRQSLGQGPEFLIYFQGTGAADDSGLPNDRFFAVRPEGSVSTLKIQRTERGDSAVYLCASSFLAGSAETQYFGPGTRLLVL.

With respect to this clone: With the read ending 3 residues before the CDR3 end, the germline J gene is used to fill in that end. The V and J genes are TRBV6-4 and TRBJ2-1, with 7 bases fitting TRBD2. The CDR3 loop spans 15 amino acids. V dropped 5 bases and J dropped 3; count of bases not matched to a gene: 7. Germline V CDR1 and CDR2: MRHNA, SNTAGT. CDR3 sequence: CASSNLAGNYNEQFF. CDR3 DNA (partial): TGTGCCAGCAGTAACTTAGCGGGTAACTACAATGAG.